This TCR beta chain was sequenced during a study of monozygotic twins with inflammatory bowel disease (dated 2019 in TCRdb). Notes on the research overall: A total of roughly 28 monozygotic twin pairs were included in the full study, comprising nine German pairs (four IBD-concordant, five IBD-discordant) and 19 IBD-discordant Danish pairs. Each individual had, on average, about 151 000 unique TCRalpha sequences and 181 000 unique TCRbeta sequences available for analysis. The search for disease-associated traits relied mainly on comparing, within discordant pairs, IBD patients with their genetically identical healthy co-twins. Overall study results and their limits: The results gave no support for a single strong signal or clonotype linked to IBD. Because patients received different immunosuppressive treatments, the repertoires may have picked up extra background noise and variability between individuals. The analysis was unable to tell apart different T cell subtypes. Repertoire similarity did not differ between concordant and discordant twins, possibly due to limited statistical power. Measured by the inverse Simpson index, TCRbeta repertoire diversity was lower in IBD patients than in their healthy co-twins. IBD patients shared fewer clonotypes with other individuals than healthy twins did, most markedly in patients showing signs of disease activity.

A roughly 2.7 ml peripheral blood sample was drawn into PAXgene tubes per donor and stored at -80°C. Total RNA was isolated from whole blood with the PAXgene blood miRNA kit on an automated QIAcube, without T cell sorting. Peripheral blood from monozygotic twin pairs who were concordant or discordant for inflammatory bowel disease underwent deep TCRalpha and TCRbeta repertoire profiling using unique molecular barcoding. Smoking habits were recorded for all twin pairs, and each individual was classified as a current, former or never smoker. Note on this clonotype: Its cognate antigen has yet to be identified.

Taken from cysteine to phenylalanine, the CDR3 has 15 residues. The DNA is unrecorded. As encoded in the germline V gene (reference sequence), CDR1 is DFQATT while CDR2 is SNEGSKA. Library creation used 5' RACE. For each TCR library, approximately 3,700 ng of total RNA was used. For each sample, cDNA synthesis was carried out in eight separate reactions using SMARTScribe reverse transcriptase. During cDNA synthesis, unique molecular identifiers containing a 6-nucleotide sample barcode were introduced by template switching. Amplification of TCRalpha and TCRbeta cDNA involved two nested PCRs of 16 and 9 cycles, and each PCR was followed by bead purification. Before amplification, the cDNA was treated with uracil DNA-glycosylase and purified using the QIAquick PCR purification kit. The second PCR added Illumina TruSeq-compatible adapters along with sample-specific barcodes. Library quality and concentration were assessed using TapeStation and Qubit, and roughly 5.5 ng of each library was pooled. Sequencing of the pooled libraries was done on an Illumina HiSeq2500 single-index Rapid Run using custom sequencing primers and 2 x 100 bp reads. In the paper's pipeline: PCR and sequencing errors were corrected by UMI-based consensus assembly using MiGEC version 1.2.6. MiXCR version 2.1.1 handled V(D)J alignment, clonotype assembly and CDR3 extraction. Normalisation of gene usage, clonotype sharing and MAIT/NKT TCR abundance was achieved by analysing the top 1000, 10 000 and 20 000 clonotypes per sample. After downsampling to 27 000 UMIs, diversity was calculated as the inverse Simpson index using the vegan R package. Paired Mann-Whitney U tests were applied to discordant twin pairs, with Benjamini-Hochberg correction for multiple testing. The reads went through TCRdb reprocessing, and each CDR3 protein sequence gets one entry with no DNA. Here the V and J calls rest on TCRdb's processing, not on the authors' analysis. This sample's table lists around 100,000 distinct CDR3 sequences. Approximately 2% of the sample goes to the ten largest clones.

Here the chain combines TRBV20-1 and TRBJ2-5; TCRdb reports TRBD1, a call that lacks DNA to check it against. The sample consisted of blood. The clonotype was recovered from a human donor with ulcerative colitis or Crohn's disease, or a healthy co-twin of an affected twin (not recorded which). The CDR3: CSARARALWGETQYF.